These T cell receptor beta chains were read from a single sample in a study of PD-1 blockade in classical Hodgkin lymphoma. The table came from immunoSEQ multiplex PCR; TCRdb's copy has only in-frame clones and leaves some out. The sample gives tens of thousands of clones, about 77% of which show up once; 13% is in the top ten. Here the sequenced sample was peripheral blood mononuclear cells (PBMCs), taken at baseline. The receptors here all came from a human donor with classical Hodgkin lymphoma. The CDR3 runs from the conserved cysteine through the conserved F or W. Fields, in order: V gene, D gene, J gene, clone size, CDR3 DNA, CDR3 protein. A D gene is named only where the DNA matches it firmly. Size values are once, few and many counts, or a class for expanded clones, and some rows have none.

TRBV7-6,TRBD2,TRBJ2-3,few,TGTGCCAGCAGCTTACAGGGAGGGATAGATACGCAGTATTTT,CASSLQGGIDTQYF
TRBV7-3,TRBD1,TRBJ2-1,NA,TGTGCCAGCAGCTCGGACAGGGGTTTGGTCAATGAGCAGTTCTTC,CASSSDRGLVNEQFF
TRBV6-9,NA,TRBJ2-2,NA,TGTGCCAGCAGTTATCCCTGGGCCAGTCTCAACACCGGGGAGCTGTTTTTT,CASSYPWASLNTGELFF
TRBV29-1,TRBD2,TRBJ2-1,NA,TGCAGCGTTCAGCGGGGGAGGAGGCAGTTCTTC,CSVQRGRRQFF
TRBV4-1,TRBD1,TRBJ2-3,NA,TGCGCCAGCAGCCCTCGTGAGGGGGCGCTTGGTTCAGATACGCAGTATTTT,CASSPREGALGSDTQYF
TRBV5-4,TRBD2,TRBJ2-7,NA,TGTGCCAGCAGCCCTGAGGGAGGGTTCGAGCAGTACTTC,CASSPEGGFEQYF
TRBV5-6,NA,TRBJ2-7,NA,TGTGCCAGCAGCTTGGAAGGGGTTAGGCGTTCCTACGAGCAGTACTTC,CASSLEGVRRSYEQYF
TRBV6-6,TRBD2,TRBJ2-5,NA,TGTGCCAGCAGGGCAGGGCCGGGAGGGACCCAGTACTTC,CASRAGPGGTQYF
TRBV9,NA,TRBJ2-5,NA,TGTGCCAGCAGCGTAGAACCGGGGGCGGGGGAGACCCAGTACTTC,CASSVEPGAGETQYF
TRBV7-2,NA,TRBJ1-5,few,TGTGCCAGCAGCCCGGGAGGTAGCAATCAGCCCCAGCATTTT,CASSPGGSNQPQHF
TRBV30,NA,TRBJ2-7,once,TGTGCCTGGAGTGTAAGTGGGACCCCGGGCGAGCAGTACTTC,CAWSVSGTPGEQYF
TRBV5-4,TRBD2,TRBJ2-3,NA,TGTGCCAGCAGCCCCCCCGGACTAGCGGGGGGAGGGGATACGCAGTATTTT,CASSPPGLAGGGDTQYF
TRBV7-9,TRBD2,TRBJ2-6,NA,TGTGCCAGCAGCGTGACCGGGAGGTGGGACAACGTCCTGACTTTC,CASSVTGRWDNVLTF
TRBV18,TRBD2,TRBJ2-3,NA,TGTGCCAGCTCCCTCAGCCGTGGACTAGCGGGGGTCCGAGACACAGATACGCAGTATTTT,CASSLSRGLAGVRDTDTQYF
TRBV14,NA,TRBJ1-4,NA,TGTGCCAGCAGCCAAGCCGGTAATGAAAAACTGTTTTTT,CASSQAGNEKLFF
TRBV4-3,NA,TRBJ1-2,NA,TGCGCCAGCAGCCAAGACAGAGCAGGGACGGGCGGCTACACCTTC,CASSQDRAGTGGYTF
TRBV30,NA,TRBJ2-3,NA,TGTGCCTGCCGAAGTGGGGGCCGGGGCACAGATACGCAGTATTTT,CACRSGGRGTDTQYF
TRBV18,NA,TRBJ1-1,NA,TGTGCCAGCTCACTCCAGGGAGCCACTGAAGCTTTCTTT,CASSLQGATEAFF
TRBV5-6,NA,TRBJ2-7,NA,TGTGCCAGCAGCTTGGAGGGAGGATCCATCTCCTACGAGCAGTACTTC,CASSLEGGSISYEQYF
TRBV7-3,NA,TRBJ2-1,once,TGTGCCAGCAGCTTATACATATCGGACTCCTACAATGAGCAGTTCTTC,CASSLYISDSYNEQFF
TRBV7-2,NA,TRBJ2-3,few,TGTGCCAGCAGCTTAGACAGCTACACAGATACGCAGTATTTT,CASSLDSYTDTQYF
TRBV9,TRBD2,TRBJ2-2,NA,TGTGCCAGCAGCCCCTTAAGCGGGGGGGCTATCACCGGGAAGCTGTTTTTT,CASSPLSGGAITGKLFF
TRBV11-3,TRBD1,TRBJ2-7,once,TGTGCCAGCAGCGTCCAGGGGGCGGACGAGCAGTACTTC,CASSVQGADEQYF
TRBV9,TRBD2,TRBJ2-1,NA,TGTGCCAGCAGCGTTAGCGGGGGGGCAAATGAGCAGTTCTTC,CASSVSGGANEQFF
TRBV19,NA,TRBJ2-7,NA,TGTGCCAGTAGCCTGGGTCGTTCCTACGAGCAGTACTTC,CASSLGRSYEQYF
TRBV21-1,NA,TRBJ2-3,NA,TGTGCCAGCAGCACCCTGACAGATACGCAGTATTTT,CASSTLTDTQYF
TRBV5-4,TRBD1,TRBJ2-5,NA,TGTGCCAGCAGCTTGGATTGGGACAGCAAAGAGACCCAGTACTTC,CASSLDWDSKETQYF
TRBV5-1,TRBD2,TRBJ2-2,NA,TGCGCCAGCAGCTTGGTAGCGGGTAGCATCGGGGAGCTGTTTTTT,CASSLVAGSIGELFF
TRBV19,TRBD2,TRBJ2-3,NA,TGTGCCAGTAGTATAGATCCCCTAGCGGGACTTGAAGATACGCAGTATTTT,CASSIDPLAGLEDTQYF
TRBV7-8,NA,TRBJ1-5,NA,TGTGCCAGCAGCTTAGCACCGAGGGCGGGCAATCAGCCCCAGCATTTT,CASSLAPRAGNQPQHF
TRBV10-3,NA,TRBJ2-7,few,TGTGCCATCACCAATAGGACCACCAGAGCCGGATACGAGCAGTACTTC,CAITNRTTRAGYEQYF
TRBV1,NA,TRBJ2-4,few,TGCACCAGCAGCCAACCCGGAGCGGGGGCTAACCCCCCATTTAAGCTACTAGCCAAAAACATTCAGTACTTC,CTSSQPGAGANPPFKLLAKNIQYF
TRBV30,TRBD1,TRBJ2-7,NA,TGTGCCTGGAGCTCCGGGACAGGGCTCTCCTACGAGCAGTACTTC,CAWSSGTGLSYEQYF
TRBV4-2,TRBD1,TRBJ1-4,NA,TGTGCCAGCAGGGGAACAGGGGGCGTCGAAAAACTGTTTTTT,CASRGTGGVEKLFF
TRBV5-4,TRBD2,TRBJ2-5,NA,TGTGCCAGCAGCTCTGAACTAGCGGGGGGGCTAGAGACCCAGTACTTC,CASSSELAGGLETQYF
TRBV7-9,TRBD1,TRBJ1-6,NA,TGTGCCAGCAGCTTACAAGGGGGCGCCTATAATTCACCCCTCCACTTT,CASSLQGGAYNSPLHF
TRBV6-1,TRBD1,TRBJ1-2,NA,TGTGCCAGCAGTGAAGAAGGGGGCTCTGGCTACACCTTC,CASSEEGGSGYTF
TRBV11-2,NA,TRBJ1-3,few,TGTGCCAGCAGCTTGGCTACATGGTCTGGAAACACCATATATTTT,CASSLATWSGNTIYF
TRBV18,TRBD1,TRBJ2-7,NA,TGTGCCAGCTCACATACCGGGACAGGGTTCTACGAGCAGTACTTC,CASSHTGTGFYEQYF
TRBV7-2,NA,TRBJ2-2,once,TGTGCCAGCAGCCCGCTTCGGCGGGGGCGCGACGACGGGGAGCTGTTTTTT,CASSPLRRGRDDGELFF
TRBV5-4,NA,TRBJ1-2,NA,TGTGCCAGCAGCTTGGATGGGGGAGGCTACACCTTC,CASSLDGGGYTF
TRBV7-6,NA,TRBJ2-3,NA,TGTGCCAGCAGCCTCACAGATACGCAGTATTTT,CASSLTDTQYF
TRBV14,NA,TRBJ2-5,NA,TGTGCCAGCAGCCAAGATCTGATGGGGGAGCAGTACTTC,CASSQDLMGEQYF
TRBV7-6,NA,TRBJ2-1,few,TGTGCCAGCAGCCCGGGACCCTACAATGAGCAGTTCTTC,CASSPGPYNEQFF
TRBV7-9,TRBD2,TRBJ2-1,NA,TGTGCCAGCAGCTCTAATCTAGCGGGGCCCGACAATGAGCAGTTCTTC,CASSSNLAGPDNEQFF
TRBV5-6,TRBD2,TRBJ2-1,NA,TGTGCCAGCAGCACCGGGACTAGCGGGGGGGTTCACAATGAGCAGTTCTTC,CASSTGTSGGVHNEQFF
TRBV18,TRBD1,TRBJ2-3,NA,TGTGCCAGCTCCCCAAGGGGGCAAGGAGATACGCAGTATTTT,CASSPRGQGDTQYF